These 14 T cell receptor beta chains share one sample of origin, sequenced in a study of cytomegalovirus exposure and HLA in healthy donors. Primers for the PCR totalled 60 Vbeta and 13 Jbeta. Using immunoSEQ multiplex PCR, the repertoire was profiled, and TCRdb retains in-frame clones only, with some absent. This table has around 210,000 clones, over 75% appearing once. The sequencing sample was made of PBMCs. The source of these receptors is a boy aged 5-17 years in good health and CMV-seronegative.

The chain's CDR3 is CASSRRALLAGEFIEQFF. CDR3 DNA: TGTGCCAGCAGCCGCCGCGCCCTACTAGCGGGAGAGTTTATTGAGCAGTTCTTC. The rearrangement joins TRBV4-2 to TRBJ2-1; 11 bases match TRBD2. The CDR3 contains 18 residues. After removal of 4 bases from V and 9 bases from J, the junction contained 17 bases not matched to a gene. CDR1 and CDR2 (germline): LGHNA, YNFKEQ.

This rearrangement joins TRBV16 to TRBJ1-2; TRBD1 matches at 8 bases. Germline V lookup: CDR1 KGHSY, CDR2 FQNENV. CDR3 length: 16 amino acids. V was pared by 3 bases and J by 4 bases, with 10 bases of the junction left unmatched. CDR3: CASSQPGTGDLYGYTF. The DNA for the CDR3 is TGTGCCAGCAGCCAGCCCGGGACAGGAGACCTCTATGGCTACACCTTC.

This clone was seen a few times. The chain employs TRBV29-1 and TRBJ2-5, with 7 bases fitting TRBD1. Trimming cost V 6 bases and J 3 bases; bases outside gene matches: 7. Per the germline V gene, CDR1 is SQVTM and CDR2 is ANQGSEA. The CDR3 has 13 residues. CDR3 loop: CSVGDRKEETQYF. The DNA for the CDR3 is TGCAGCGTCGGGGACAGAAAAGAAGAGACCCAGTACTTC. Drawing the rest from reference TRBV29-1 and TRBJ2-5, the complete variable domain is SAVISQKPSRDICQRGTSLTIQCQVDSQVTMMFWYRQQPGQSLTLIATANQGSEATYESGFVIDKFPISRPNLTFSTLTVSNMSPEDSSIYLCSVGDRKEETQYFGPGTRLLVL.

V is TRBV7-2 and J is TRBJ1-5; no clear D. In germline, CDR1 is SGHTA, CDR2 FQGNSA. The ends were cut back, 3 bases at V and 4 bases at J, with 4 bases in the middle. The CDR3 spans 12 residues. CDR3 coding DNA: TGTGCCAGCAGCTTCCCTAATCAGCCCCAGCATTTT. This codes for CASSFPNQPQHF.

Here the CDR3 reads CASSHRSYSNQPQHF. The CDR3 nucleotides read TGTGCCAGCAGCCACAGGAGTTATAGCAATCAGCCCCAGCATTTT. V usage is TRBV28 and J usage is TRBJ1-5; possibly TRBD1 for D (5 bases). The CDR3 is 15 residues long. Germline CDR1 MDHEN, CDR2 SYDVKM. Trimming took off 6 bases at V and 0 bases at J, with 12 bases between the two ends.

The rearrangement uses TRBV19 and TRBJ2-7; 8 bases agree with TRBD1. This CDR3 contains 13 residues. Germline lookup yields CDR1 LNHDA and CDR2 SQIVND (reference sequence). The J segment lost 7 bases and the V segment lost 5 bases, leaving 7 bases of the junction unmatched. The CDR3 DNA reads as TGTGCCAGTAGTTTCGGACAGGGAAAAGAGCAGTACTTC. Amino acid sequence: CASSFGQGKEQYF.

CDR3 sequence: CASGWDRGYEQYF. DNA of the CDR3: TGTGCCAGCGGTTGGGACAGGGGCTACGAGCAGTACTTC. V usage is TRBV2 and J usage is TRBJ2-7; 10 positions match TRBD1. Germline CDR1 is SNHLY and CDR2 is FYNNEI. Losses at the gene ends were 8 bases for V and 3 bases for J; bases not matched to a gene: 4. The CDR3 totals 13 residues.

The rearrangement uses TRBV5-1 and TRBJ2-7; TRBD1 matches at 12 bases. J gave up 4 bases and V 2 bases, and 4 bases lay outside the gene matches. Per the germline V gene, CDR1 is SGHRS and CDR2 is YFSETQ. CDR3 length equals 15 residues. CDR3 in DNA: TGCGCCAGCAGCTTTGGGACAGGGGGCGCGTACGAGCAGTACTTC. Protein: CASSFGTGGAYEQYF.

This clone occurred once. V gene TRBV5-1 combines with J gene TRBJ2-2; tentatively, D is TRBD2 (5 bases). Germline V lookup: CDR1 SGHRS, CDR2 YFSETQ. Deletions cut 1 base from V and 5 bases from J, with 15 bases between. The CDR3 consists of 16 residues. CDR3 sequence: CASSLRTDGGTGELFF. CDR3 nucleotide sequence: TGCGCCAGCAGCTTGAGAACCGACGGAGGTACCGGGGAGCTGTTTTTT. The entire variable domain, with the rest obtained from reference TRBV5-1 and TRBJ2-2, is as follows: KAGVTQTPRYLIKTRGQQVTLSCSPISGHRSVSWYQQTPGQGLQFLFEYFSETQRNKGNFPGRFSGRQFSNSRSEMNVSTLELGDSALYLCASSLRTDGGTGELFFGEGSRLTVL.

The chain recombines TRBV19 with TRBJ1-5, with 7 nucleotides matching TRBD1. The CDR3 length is 16 residues. V shed 4 bases and J 0 bases; nucleotides not matched to a gene: 6. Germline CDR1 and CDR2: LNHDA and SQIVND (reference sequence). The CDR3 nucleotides read TGTGCCAGTAGTAGTAAGAGGGGGCATAGCAATCAGCCCCAGCATTTT. As protein: CASSSKRGHSNQPQHF.

V gene TRBV11-3 combines with J gene TRBJ2-5, with D possibly being TRBD1 (6 bases). Germline V lookup: CDR1 SGHNT, CDR2 YENEEA. The CDR3 covers 15 residues. Trimming shortened V by 0 bases and J by 5 bases, and 13 bases separated the two germline ends. This CDR3 reads CASSLDPGVGETQYF. The CDR3 nucleotides read TGTGCCAGCAGCTTAGATCCAGGGGTTGGGGAGACCCAGTACTTC.

The rearrangement joins TRBV10-3 to TRBJ2-7, with 8 bases aligning to TRBD1. Germline assignment: CDR1 ENHRY and CDR2 SYGVKD. The CDR3 length is 13 residues. Germline trimming cut 6 bases from V and 2 bases from J; bases unmatched to any gene: 3. The CDR3, as DNA: TGTGCCATCAGACGGACAGGGACCTACGAGCAGTACTTC. Translated, it gives CAIRRTGTYEQYF.

The chain links TRBV7-9 to TRBJ2-3; D unresolved. The CDR3 is made up of 11 amino acids. Per germline, CDR1 SEHNR and CDR2 FQNEAQ (reference sequence). V was pared by 3 bases and J by 6 bases, with 4 bases between. The CDR3 region is CASSFTDTQYF. The CDR3 nucleotides read TGTGCCAGCAGCTTCACTGATACGCAGTATTTT.

The rearrangement links TRBV7-3 to TRBJ1-1; no definite D call. This CDR3 contains 13 residues. The V gene's germline CDR1 is SGHTA and CDR2 FQGTGA. V was trimmed by 3 bases and J by 1 base, leaving 6 bases between them. CDR3 in amino acids: CASSLGENTEAFF. The DNA for the CDR3 is TGTGCCAGCAGCTTGGGAGAGAACACTGAAGCTTTCTTT.